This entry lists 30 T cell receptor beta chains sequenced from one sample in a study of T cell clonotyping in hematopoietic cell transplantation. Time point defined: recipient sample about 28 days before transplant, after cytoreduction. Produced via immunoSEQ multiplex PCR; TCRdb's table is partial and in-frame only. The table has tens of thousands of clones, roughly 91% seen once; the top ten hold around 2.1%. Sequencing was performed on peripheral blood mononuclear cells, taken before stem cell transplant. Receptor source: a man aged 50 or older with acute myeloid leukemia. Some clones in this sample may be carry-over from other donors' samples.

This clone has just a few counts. The CDR3, as DNA: TGTGCCAGTCGACGGCGATCATCGAACACCGGGGAGCTGTTTTTT. It codes for CASRRRSSNTGELFF. The chain has TRBV11-2 and TRBJ2-2; D remains ambiguous. The germline V gene encodes CDR1 SGHAT and CDR2 FQNNGV. Trimming removed 9 bases from V and 0 bases from J, with 14 bases in between. The CDR3 spans 15 residues. Full variable domain (outside the CDR3, taken from reference TRBV11-2 and TRBJ2-2): EAGVAQSPRYKIIEKRQSVAFWCNPISGHATLYWYQQILGQGPKLLIQFQNNGVVDDSQLPKDRFSAERLKGVDSTLKIQPAKLEDSAVYLCASRRRSSNTGELFFGEGSRLTVL.

CDR3 in amino acids: CAWSVGQFLWPQHF. For the CDR3, the DNA is TGTGCCTGGAGTGTAGGGCAGTTCTTATGGCCCCAGCATTTT. V and J are TRBV30 and TRBJ1-5; D not certain. The CDR3 has 14 residues. Trimming pared 0 bases from V and 9 bases from J, leaving 15 bases between. Germline-derived CDR1 and CDR2 are GTSNPN and SVGIG (reference sequence).

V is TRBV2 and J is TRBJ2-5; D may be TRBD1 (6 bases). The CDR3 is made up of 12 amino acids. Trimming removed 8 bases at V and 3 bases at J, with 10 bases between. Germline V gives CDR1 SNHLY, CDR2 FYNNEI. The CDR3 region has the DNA TGTGCCAGCCGGACAGCCAAAGAGACCCAGTACTTC. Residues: CASRTAKETQYF.

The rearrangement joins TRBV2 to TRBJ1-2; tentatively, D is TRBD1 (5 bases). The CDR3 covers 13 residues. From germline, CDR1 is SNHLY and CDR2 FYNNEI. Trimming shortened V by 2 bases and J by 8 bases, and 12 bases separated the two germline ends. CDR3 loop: CASSELREGGYTF. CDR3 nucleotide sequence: TGTGCCAGCAGTGAATTGCGGGAGGGGGGCTACACCTTC.

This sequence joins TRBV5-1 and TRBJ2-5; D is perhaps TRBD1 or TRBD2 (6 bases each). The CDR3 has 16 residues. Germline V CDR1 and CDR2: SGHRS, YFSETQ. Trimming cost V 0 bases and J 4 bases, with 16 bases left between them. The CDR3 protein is CASSLVQGRLGETQYF. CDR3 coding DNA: TGCGCCAGCAGCTTGGTCCAGGGGAGGTTAGGAGAGACCCAGTACTTC.

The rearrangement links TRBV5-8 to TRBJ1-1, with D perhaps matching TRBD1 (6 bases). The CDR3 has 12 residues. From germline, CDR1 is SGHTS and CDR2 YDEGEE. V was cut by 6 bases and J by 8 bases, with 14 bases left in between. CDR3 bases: TGTGCCAGCAAAAAGGGGGGACGAGAAGCTTTCTTT. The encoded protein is CASKKGGREAFF.

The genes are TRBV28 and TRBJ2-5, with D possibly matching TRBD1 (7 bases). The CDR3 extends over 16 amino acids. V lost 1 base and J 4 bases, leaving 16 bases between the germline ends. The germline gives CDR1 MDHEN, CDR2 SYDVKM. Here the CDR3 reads CASSLFGQVGGETQYF. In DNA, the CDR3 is TGTGCCAGCAGTTTATTCGGACAGGTCGGGGGAGAGACCCAGTACTTC.

This CDR3 reads CASRRTSADGELFF. The CDR3, as DNA: TGTGCCAGCCGGCGGACTAGCGCCGACGGGGAGCTGTTTTTT. The chain uses TRBV2 and TRBJ2-2, with 9 bases aligning to TRBD2. CDR1 SNHLY and CDR2 FYNNEI come from the germline V gene. V was clipped by 8 bases and J by 7 bases; unmatched bases: 8. The CDR3 sequence is 14 residues long.

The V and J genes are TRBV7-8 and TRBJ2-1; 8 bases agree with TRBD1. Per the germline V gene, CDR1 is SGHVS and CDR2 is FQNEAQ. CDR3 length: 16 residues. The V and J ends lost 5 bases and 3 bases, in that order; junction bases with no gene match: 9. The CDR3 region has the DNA TGTGCCAGCAGCCTCCAGACAGGGGTAGTCTACAATGAGCAGTTCTTC. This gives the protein CASSLQTGVVYNEQFF. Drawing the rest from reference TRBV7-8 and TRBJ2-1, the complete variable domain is GAGVSQSPRYKVAKRGQDVALRCDPISGHVSLFWYQQALGQGPEFLTYFQNEAQLDKSGLPSDRFFAERPEGSVSTLKIQRTQQEDSAVYLCASSLQTGVVYNEQFFGPGTRLTVL.

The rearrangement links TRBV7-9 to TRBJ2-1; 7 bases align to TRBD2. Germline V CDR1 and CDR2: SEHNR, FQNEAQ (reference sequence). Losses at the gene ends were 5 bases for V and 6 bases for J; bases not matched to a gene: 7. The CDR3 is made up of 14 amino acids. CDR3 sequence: CASSPSGTTNEQFF. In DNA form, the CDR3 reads TGTGCCAGCAGCCCATCCGGGACTACCAATGAGCAGTTCTTC. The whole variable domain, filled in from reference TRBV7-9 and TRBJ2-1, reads DTGVSQNPRHKITKRGQNVTFRCDPISEHNRLYWYRQTLGQGPEFLTYFQNEAQLEKSRLLSDRFSAERPKGSFSTLEIQRTEQGDSAMYLCASSPSGTTNEQFFGPGTRLTVL.

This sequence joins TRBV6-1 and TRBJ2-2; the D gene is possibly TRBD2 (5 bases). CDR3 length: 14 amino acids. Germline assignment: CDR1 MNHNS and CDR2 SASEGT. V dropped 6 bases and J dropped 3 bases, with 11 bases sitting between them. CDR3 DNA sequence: TGTGCCAGCAGGGAGGACCGATACACCGGGGAGCTGTTTTTT. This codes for CASREDRYTGELFF.

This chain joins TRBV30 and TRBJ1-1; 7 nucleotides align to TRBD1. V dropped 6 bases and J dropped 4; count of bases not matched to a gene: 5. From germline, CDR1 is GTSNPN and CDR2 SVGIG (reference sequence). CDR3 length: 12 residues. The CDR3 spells CACVTGTTEAFF. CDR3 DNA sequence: TGTGCCTGCGTGACAGGGACCACTGAAGCTTTCTTT.

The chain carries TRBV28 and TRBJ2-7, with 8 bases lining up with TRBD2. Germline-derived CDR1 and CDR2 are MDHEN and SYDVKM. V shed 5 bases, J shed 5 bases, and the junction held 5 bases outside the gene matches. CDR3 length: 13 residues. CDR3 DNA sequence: TGTGCCAGCAGTACGGGGGGGAGGGACGAGCAGTACTTC. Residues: CASSTGGRDEQYF.

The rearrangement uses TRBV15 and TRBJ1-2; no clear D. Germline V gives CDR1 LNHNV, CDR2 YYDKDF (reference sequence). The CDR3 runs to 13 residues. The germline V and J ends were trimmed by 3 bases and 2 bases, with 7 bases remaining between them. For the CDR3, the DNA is TGTGCCACCAGCAGGGTGGCGAACTATGGCTACACCTTC. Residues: CATSRVANYGYTF.

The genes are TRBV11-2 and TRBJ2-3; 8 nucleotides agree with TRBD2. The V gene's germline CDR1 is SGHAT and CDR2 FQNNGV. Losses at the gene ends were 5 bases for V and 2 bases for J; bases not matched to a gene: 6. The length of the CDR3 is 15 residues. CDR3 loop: CASSPVRGDTDTQYF. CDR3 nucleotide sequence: TGTGCCAGCAGCCCAGTGCGGGGGGACACAGATACGCAGTATTTT.

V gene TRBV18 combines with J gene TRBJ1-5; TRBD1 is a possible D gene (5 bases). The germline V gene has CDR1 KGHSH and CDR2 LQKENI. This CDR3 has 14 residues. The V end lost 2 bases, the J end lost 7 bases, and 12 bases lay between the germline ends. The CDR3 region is CASSPAQGWQPQHF. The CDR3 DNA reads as TGTGCCAGCTCACCAGCGCAGGGTTGGCAGCCCCAGCATTTT.

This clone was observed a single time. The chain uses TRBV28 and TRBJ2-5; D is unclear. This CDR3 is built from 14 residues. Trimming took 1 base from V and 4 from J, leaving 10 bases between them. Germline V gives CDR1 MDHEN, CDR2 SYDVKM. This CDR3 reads CASSLSRARETQYF. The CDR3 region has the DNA TGTGCCAGCAGTTTATCACGGGCCCGAGAGACCCAGTACTTC.

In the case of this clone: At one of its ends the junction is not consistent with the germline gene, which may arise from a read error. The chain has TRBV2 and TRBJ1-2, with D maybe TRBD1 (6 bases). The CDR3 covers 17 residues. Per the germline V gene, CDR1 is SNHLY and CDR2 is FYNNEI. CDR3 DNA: TGTGCCAGCAGTGAAGCGGAGGCGGTCCGGTACAGGGCCTACAGGGTCTTC. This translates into CASSEAEAVRYRAYRVF.

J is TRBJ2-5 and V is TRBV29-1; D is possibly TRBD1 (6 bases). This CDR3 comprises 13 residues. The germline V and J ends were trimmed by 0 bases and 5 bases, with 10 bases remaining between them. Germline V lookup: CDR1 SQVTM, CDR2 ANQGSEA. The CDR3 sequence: CSVEDTGKETQYF. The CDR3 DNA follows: TGCAGCGTTGAAGACACAGGGAAGGAGACCCAGTACTTC. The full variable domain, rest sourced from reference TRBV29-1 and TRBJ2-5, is SAVISQKPSRDICQRGTSLTIQCQVDSQVTMMFWYRQQPGQSLTLIATANQGSEATYESGFVIDKFPISRPNLTFSTLTVSNMSPEDSSIYLCSVEDTGKETQYFGPGTRLLVL.

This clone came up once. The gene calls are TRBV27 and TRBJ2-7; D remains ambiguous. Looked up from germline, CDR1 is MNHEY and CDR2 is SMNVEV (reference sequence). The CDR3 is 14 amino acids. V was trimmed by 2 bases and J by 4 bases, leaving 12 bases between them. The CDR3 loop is CASSLNSPIYEQYF. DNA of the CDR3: TGTGCCAGCAGTTTAAATAGCCCCATTTACGAGCAGTACTTC.

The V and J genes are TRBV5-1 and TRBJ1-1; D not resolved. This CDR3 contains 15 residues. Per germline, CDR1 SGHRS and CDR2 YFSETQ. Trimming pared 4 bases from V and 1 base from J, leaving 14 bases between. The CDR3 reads CASSTLGRGNTEAFF. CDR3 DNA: TGCGCCAGCAGCACACTCGGACGGGGGAACACTGAAGCTTTCTTT.

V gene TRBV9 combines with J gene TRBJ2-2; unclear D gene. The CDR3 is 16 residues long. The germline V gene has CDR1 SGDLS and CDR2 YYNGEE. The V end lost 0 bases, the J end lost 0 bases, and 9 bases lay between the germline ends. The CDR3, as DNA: TGTGCCAGCAGCGTAGGTGTAGGCCCGAACACCGGGGAGCTGTTTTTT. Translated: CASSVGVGPNTGELFF.

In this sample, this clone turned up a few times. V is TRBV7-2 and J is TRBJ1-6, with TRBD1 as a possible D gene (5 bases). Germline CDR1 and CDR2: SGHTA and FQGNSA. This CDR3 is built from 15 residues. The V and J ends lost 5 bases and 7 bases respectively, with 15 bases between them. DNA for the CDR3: TGTGCCAGCAGCCCCATGGGGGGTGACAATTCACCCCTCCACTTT. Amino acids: CASSPMGGDNSPLHF.

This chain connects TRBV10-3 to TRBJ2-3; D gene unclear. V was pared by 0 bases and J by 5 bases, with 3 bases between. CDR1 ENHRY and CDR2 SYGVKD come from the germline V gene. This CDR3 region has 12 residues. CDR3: CAISESIDTQYF. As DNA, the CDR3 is TGTGCCATCAGTGAGTCGATAGATACGCAGTATTTT.

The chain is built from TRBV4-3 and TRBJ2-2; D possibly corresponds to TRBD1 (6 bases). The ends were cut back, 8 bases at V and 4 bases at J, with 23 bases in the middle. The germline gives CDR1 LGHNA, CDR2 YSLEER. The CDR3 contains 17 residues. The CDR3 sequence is CASGRGGSSWGTGELFF. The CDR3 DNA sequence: TGCGCCAGCGGGAGAGGGGGAAGCAGCTGGGGCACCGGGGAGCTGTTTTTT.

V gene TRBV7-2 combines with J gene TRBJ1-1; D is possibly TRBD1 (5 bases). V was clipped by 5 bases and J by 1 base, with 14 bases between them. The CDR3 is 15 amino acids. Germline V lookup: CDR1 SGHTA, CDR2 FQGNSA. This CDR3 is CASSRIGTSNTEAFF. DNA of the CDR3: TGTGCCAGCAGCCGGATAGGGACTTCGAACACTGAAGCTTTCTTT. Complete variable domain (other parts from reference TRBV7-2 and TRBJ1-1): GAGVSQSPSNKVTEKGKDVELRCDPISGHTALYWYRQSLGQGLEFLIYFQGNSAPDKSGLPSDRFSAERTGGSVSTLTIQRTQQEDSAVYLCASSRIGTSNTEAFFGQGTRLTVV.

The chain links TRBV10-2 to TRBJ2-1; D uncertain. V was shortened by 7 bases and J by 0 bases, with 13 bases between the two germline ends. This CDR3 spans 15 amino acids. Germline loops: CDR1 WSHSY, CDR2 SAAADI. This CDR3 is CASKQQTGSYNEQFF. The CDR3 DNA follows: TGCGCCAGCAAACAACAAACCGGCTCCTACAATGAGCAGTTCTTC.

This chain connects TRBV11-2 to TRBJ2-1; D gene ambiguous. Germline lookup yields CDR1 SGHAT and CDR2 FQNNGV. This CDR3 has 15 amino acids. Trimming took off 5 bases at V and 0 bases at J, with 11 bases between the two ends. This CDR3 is CASSKTLSSYNEQFF. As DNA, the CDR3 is TGTGCCAGCAGCAAGACCTTAAGCTCCTACAATGAGCAGTTCTTC. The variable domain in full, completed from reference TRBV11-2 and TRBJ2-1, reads EAGVAQSPRYKIIEKRQSVAFWCNPISGHATLYWYQQILGQGPKLLIQFQNNGVVDDSQLPKDRFSAERLKGVDSTLKIQPAKLEDSAVYLCASSKTLSSYNEQFFGPGTRLTVL.

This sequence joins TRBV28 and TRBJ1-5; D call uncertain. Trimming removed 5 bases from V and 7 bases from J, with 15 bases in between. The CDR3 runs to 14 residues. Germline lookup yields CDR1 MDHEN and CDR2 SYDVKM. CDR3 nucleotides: TGTGCCAGCAGTAAAGGGCAGGCCCTACAGCCCCAGCATTTT. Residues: CASSKGQALQPQHF.

The CDR3 reads CASSLRPLLEQYF. In DNA, the CDR3 is TGTGCCAGCAGCTTACGGCCGTTGCTCGAACAGTACTTC. The gene calls are TRBV7-2 and TRBJ2-7; D ambiguous. The CDR3 spans 13 residues. V was pared by 2 bases and J by 10 bases, with 15 bases between. Germline V gene lookup returns CDR1 SGHTA and CDR2 FQGNSA.